Reported below is one T cell receptor beta chain. The germline gives CDR1 SGHAT, CDR2 FQDESV (reference sequence). Trimming took 0 bases from V and 2 from J; bases not matched to a gene: 11. The CDR3 totals 18 residues. Per the original data handling: The authors estimated nucleated cell counts from reference gene primer amplification. Profiled with immunoSEQ multiplex PCR; TCRdb holds only in-frame clones, not every one. Clone size and V and J calls were adopted from that table, with D and trimming inferred from the DNA. The sample shows under 250,000 clones, around 82% of them seen only once. This record belongs to a study of blood T cell repertoires in COVID-19. Study in general: The analysed material was cDNA or gDNA that came from T cells, B-cell-depleted T cells, or PBMCs.

This TCR derives from a woman aged 40 to 50 with active or convalescent COVID-19. Sequencing was performed on peripheral blood. The rearrangement uses TRBV11-1 and TRBJ2-7; 9 bases agree with TRBD1. The CDR3: CASSLAGPGQGSPYEQYF. DNA for the CDR3: TGTGCCAGCAGCTTAGCAGGGCCTGGACAGGGGTCCCCCTACGAGCAGTACTTC.